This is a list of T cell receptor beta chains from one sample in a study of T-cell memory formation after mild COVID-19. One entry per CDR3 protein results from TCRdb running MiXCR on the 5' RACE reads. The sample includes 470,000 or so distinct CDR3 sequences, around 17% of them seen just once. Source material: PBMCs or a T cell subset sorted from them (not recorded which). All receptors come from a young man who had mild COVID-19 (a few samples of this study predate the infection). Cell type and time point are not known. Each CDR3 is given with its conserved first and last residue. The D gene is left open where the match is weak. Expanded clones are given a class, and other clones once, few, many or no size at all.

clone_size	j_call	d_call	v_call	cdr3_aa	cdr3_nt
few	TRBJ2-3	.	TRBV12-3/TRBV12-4	CASSRPGHQVADTQYF	TGTGCCAGCAGTCGACCGGGACACCAGGTCGCAGATACGCAGTATTTT
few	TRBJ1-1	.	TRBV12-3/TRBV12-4	CASSFYSGANTEAFF	TGTGCCAGCAGTTTTTATTCAGGGGCGAACACTGAAGCTTTCTTT
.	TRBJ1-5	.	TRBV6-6	CASRGAYLNQPQHF	TGTGCCAGCCGTGGGGCGTACCTTAATCAGCCCCAGCATTTT
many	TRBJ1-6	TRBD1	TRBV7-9	CASSREGALPLHF	TGTGCCAGCAGCCGAGAGGGGGCTTTACCCCTCCACTTT
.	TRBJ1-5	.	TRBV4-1	CASSQELRGLGQPQHF	TGCGCCAGCAGCCAAGAGTTGCGGGGTTTAGGTCAGCCCCAGCATTTT
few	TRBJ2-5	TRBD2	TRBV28	CASSLSVAGAGTQYF	TGTGCCAGCAGTTTATCCGTAGCGGGGGCCGGGACCCAGTACTTC
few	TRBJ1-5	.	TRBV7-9	CASSLASRGSGQPQHF	TGTGCCAGCAGCTTAGCCTCGAGGGGGTCGGGTCAGCCCCAGCATTTT
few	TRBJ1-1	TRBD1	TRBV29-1	CSGGQGRGAAFF	TGCAGCGGTGGACAGGGACGCGGTGCAGCTTTCTTT
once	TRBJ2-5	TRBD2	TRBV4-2	CASRPGLAGGETQYF	TGTGCCAGCAGGCCAGGACTAGCGGGCGGAGAGACCCAGTACTTC
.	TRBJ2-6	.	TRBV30	CAWGRDRVSGANVLTF	TGTGCCTGGGGGAGGGACAGAGTGTCTGGGGCCAACGTCCTGACTTTC
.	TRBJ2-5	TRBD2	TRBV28	CASTRGGVEETQYF	TGTGCCAGTACCCGGGGGGGGGTAGAAGAGACCCAGTACTTC
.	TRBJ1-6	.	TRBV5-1	CASSGGWDNSPLHF	TGCGCCAGCAGCGGGGGTTGGGATAATTCACCCCTCCACTTT
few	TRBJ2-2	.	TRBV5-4	CASSFSRDTGELFF	TGTGCCAGCAGCTTTTCACGGGACACCGGGGAGCTGTTTTTT
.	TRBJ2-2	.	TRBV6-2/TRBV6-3	CASSYFEGNGELFF	TGTGCCAGCAGTTATTTTGAAGGGAACGGGGAGCTGTTTTTT
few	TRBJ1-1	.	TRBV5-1	CASSLETPTEAFF	TGCGCCAGCAGCTTGGAGACGCCGACTGAAGCTTTCTTT
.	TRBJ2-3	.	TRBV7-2	CASSLSRGLDTQYF	TGTGCCAGCAGCTTATCCCGGGGCCTAGATACGCAGTATTTT
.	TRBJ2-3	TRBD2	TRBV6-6	CASRPTSGVTDTQYF	TGTGCCAGCAGGCCGACTAGCGGGGTCACAGATACGCAGTATTTT
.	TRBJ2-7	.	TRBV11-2	CASTRQVSYEQYF	TGTGCCAGCACCAGACAGGTCTCCTACGAGCAGTACTTC
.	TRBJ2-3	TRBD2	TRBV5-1	CASRTSGWANTQYF	TGCGCCAGCAGGACTAGCGGGTGGGCGAATACGCAGTATTTT
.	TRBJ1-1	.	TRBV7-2	CASSRQLEAFF	TGTGCCAGCAGCCGCCAGTTAGAAGCTTTCTTT
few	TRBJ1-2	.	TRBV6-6	CASRKSVASIYGYTF	TGTGCCAGCAGAAAATCTGTCGCGAGTATATATGGCTACACCTTC
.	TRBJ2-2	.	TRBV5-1	CASSLPSGGDTGELFF	TGCGCCAGCAGCCTACCGAGTGGGGGTGACACCGGGGAGCTGTTTTTT